A selection of T cell receptor beta chains follows, all from one sample in a study of cytomegalovirus exposure and HLA in healthy donors. TCRdb keeps only in-frame clones here, not all; method: immunoSEQ multiplex PCR. The sample yields approximately 280,000 clones, approximately 86% seen once. Input material: PBMCs. The source of these receptors is a woman aged 18-30 years in good health and CMV-seronegative. Each CDR3 is given with its conserved first and last residue. A D gene is named only where the DNA matches it firmly. Only some rows state a clone size, as once, few, many or a class for expanded clones.

J,D,length,size,V,DNA,CDR3
TRBJ2-7,-,11,-,TRBV7-2,TGTGCCAGCAGCTCCCTCCAGGAGCAGTACTTC,CASSSLQEQYF
TRBJ2-7,TRBD2,14,once,TRBV5-1,TGCGCCAGCAGCTTAGCGGGAGGCCTGGACGAGCAGTACTTC,CASSLAGGLDEQYF
TRBJ2-7,-,14,once,TRBV6-5,TGTGCCAGCAGCAAAAGGGACTCTCGCTACGAGCAGTACTTC,CASSKRDSRYEQYF
TRBJ2-5,-,15,-,TRBV6-5,TGTGCCAGCAGTTACTCGTTGCTAGTCCAAGAGACCCAGTACTTC,CASSYSLLVQETQYF
TRBJ1-3,-,15,-,TRBV6-5,TGTGCCAGCAGCCGCCAGGGGTACTCTGGAAACACCATATATTTT,CASSRQGYSGNTIYF
TRBJ2-3,-,15,-,TRBV30,TGTGCCTGGGAACCGCCAAGCGTGGTCACAGATACGCAGTATTTT,CAWEPPSVVTDTQYF
TRBJ1-4,TRBD1,13,-,TRBV29-1,TGCAGCGTCTTCGGGACAGCCGGTGAAAAACTGTTTTTT,CSVFGTAGEKLFF
TRBJ2-3,-,14,-,TRBV9,TGTGCCAGCGCGCAACAGGGAAGAGGAGATACGCAGTATTTT,CASAQQGRGDTQYF
TRBJ1-2,TRBD1,15,-,TRBV6-5,TGTGCCAGCAGTTACGGGACAGGGGACCTCTATGGCTACACCTTC,CASSYGTGDLYGYTF
TRBJ1-6,TRBD1,16,-,TRBV4-3,TGCGCCAGCAGCCCTTGGACAGGGGACGGTAATTCACCCCTCCACTTT,CASSPWTGDGNSPLHF
TRBJ1-1,TRBD1,14,-,TRBV5-1,TGCGCCAGCAGCTCGCGACAGGGGGTCACTGAAGCTTTCTTT,CASSSRQGVTEAFF
TRBJ2-5,TRBD2,16,-,TRBV2,TGTGCCAGCACCCTCCTAGCGGGGGGGACTCAAGAGACCCAGTACTTC,CASTLLAGGTQETQYF
TRBJ2-3,-,15,-,TRBV6-5,TGTGCCAGCAGTTATAGGGGGAGAACCACAGATACGCAGTATTTT,CASSYRGRTTDTQYF
TRBJ2-7,TRBD1,16,-,TRBV25-1,TGTGCCAGCAGTGACCCGCCCGGGACAGGGTCCTACGAGCAGTACTTC,CASSDPPGTGSYEQYF
TRBJ2-3,TRBD1,15,-,TRBV9,TGTGCCAGCAGCGTAGGGTCAGGGGGTGACGATACGCAGTATTTT,CASSVGSGGDDTQYF
TRBJ1-1,-,14,-,TRBV29-1,TGCAGCGTATGGACCGGACTTGGGAACACTGAAGCTTTCTTT,CSVWTGLGNTEAFF
TRBJ1-5,-,10,few,TRBV20-1,TGCAGTGCTCCGGGTCAGCCCCAGCATTTT,CSAPGQPQHF
TRBJ2-7,-,12,-,TRBV2,TGTGCCAGCTCGGGGGAGTCCTACGAGCAGTACTTC,CASSGESYEQYF
TRBJ2-3,TRBD2,16,-,TRBV7-2,TGTGCCAGCAGCTTAATGGGCGGGGGGACCACAGATACGCAGTATTTT,CASSLMGGGTTDTQYF
TRBJ1-2,-,13,-,TRBV6-1,TGTGCCAGCAGTGATAATCCTTACTATGGCTACACCTTC,CASSDNPYYGYTF
TRBJ1-4,-,18,-,TRBV4-1,TGCGCCAGCAGCCAAGTGTCGATTCAAGGGGCTTATTATGAAAAACTGTTTTTT,CASSQVSIQGAYYEKLFF
TRBJ1-5,TRBD1,14,-,TRBV25-1,TGTGCCAGCAGTGACCCACAGGGGTATCAGCCCCAGCATTTT,CASSDPQGYQPQHF
TRBJ2-1,TRBD2,14,-,TRBV28,TGTGCCAGCAGTTCAAGCGGGACTGACAATGAGCAGTTCTTC,CASSSSGTDNEQFF